This T cell receptor beta chain was documented in a study of cytomegalovirus exposure and HLA in healthy donors. In the PCR, 60 Vbeta and 13 Jbeta primers were used. Here immunoSEQ multiplex PCR was the method, and the copy in TCRdb shows in-frame clones only, minus some. The sample records about 76,000 clones, 72% being singletons. Deletions cut 4 bases from V and 4 bases from J, with 11 bases between. CDR3 length equals 14 residues. The V gene's germline CDR1 is ENHRY and CDR2 SYGVKD. V is TRBV10-3 and J is TRBJ1-3; possible D gene TRBD1, 5 bases. The receptor comes from a woman aged 40 to 50 in good health and CMV-seropositive. Sequences were obtained from PBMCs. The CDR3 here is CAISGATEGNTIYF. CDR3 in DNA: TGTGCCATCAGTGGGGCGACAGAAGGAAACACCATATATTTT.